This entry concerns a single T cell receptor beta chain. The CDR3 consists of 11 residues. The V end lost 2 bases, the J end lost 8 bases, and 4 bases lay between the germline ends. Germline lookup yields CDR1 MNHNY and CDR2 SVGAGI (reference sequence). The sample originates from a study of T cell responses to AZD1222 COVID-19 vaccine. Using immunoSEQ multiplex PCR, the repertoire was profiled, and TCRdb retains in-frame clones only, with some absent. Among roughly 140,000 clones listed, 80% to 95% were seen once. This clonotype was sampled from an adult who received the AZD1222 COVID-19 vaccine. The sequences come from peripheral blood, collected 28 days after the second AZD1222 dose. The rearrangement joins TRBV6-6 to TRBJ2-1; D not resolved. The CDR3: CASSYAHEQFF. The CDR3 DNA reads TGTGCCAGCAGTTACGCACATGAGCAGTTCTTC.